The entry below gives a single T cell receptor (beta chain) sequence along with its context. The antigen it recognizes is unknown. No clone much larger than this one lies a single base away; base qualities are absent. This entry is derived from a study of blood T cell repertoires in COVID-19 (dated by TCRdb to the early 2020s). The study in broad terms: Collaborator samples came from the United States, Italy and Spain and covered acute and convalescent phases of COVID-19. Deeply sampled blood TCRbeta repertoires from subjects exposed to, actively infected with, or recovered from COVID-19 were included in the dataset. The repertoires were made available in a free public database intended to serve as a resource for research on the immune response to SARS-CoV-2. Sample metadata almost always included a de-identified subject ID, COVID-19 status, age in years and sex. The material from the prospective study consisted of cDNA or gDNA derived from T cells, B-cell-depleted T cells, or PBMCs. The samples were drawn from the first 160 participants of the ongoing ImmuneRACE study and from 1,254 subjects provided by 6 global collaborators. HLA class I and class II types, where available, came from metadata supplied by the sample provider rather than from assay-based typing.

The study at large found these results: The quantity of clinical and demographic metadata differed by source and by participant and was supplied without curation.

TCRbeta CDR3 regions were amplified from genomic DNA using the immunoSEQ Assay, a bias-controlled multiplex PCR. On the study's bioinformatics: The number of nucleated cells in each sample was estimated by amplification of reference gene primers within the assay. Sequence reads were collapsed and filtered to measure the absolute abundance of every unique TCRbeta CDR3 rearrangement. Productive Simpson clonality was computed per sample as the square root of Simpson's diversity index over productive rearrangements. TCRdb limited this immuneACCESS table to in-frame rearrangements with V and J called. A share of clones is missing; checked studies link under half to unresolved V genes, and the rest is unexplained. From that table come the V and J calls and clone size; the DNA was used to work out D and trimming. The sample yields more than 85,000 clones; approximately 88% were counted once. The biggest ten clones account for about 3.3% of the sample.

Whole blood was collected in K2EDTA tubes by collaborating institutions according to the institutions' own protocols. Collaborator samples were shipped for TCRbeta analysis as frozen whole blood, isolated PBMCs, or DNA extracted from either sample type. The receptor comes from a woman in her 70s with acute or convalescent COVID-19. The sequencing input was peripheral blood.

CDR3 region: CASSQRTENNQPQHF. The sequenced DNA: TGCGCCAGCAGTCAGCGGACAGAGAACAATCAGCCCCAGCATTTT. This receptor chain uses TRBV23-1 and TRBJ1-5; TRBD1 is a weak D gene call, 6 bases matching. TRBV23-1 counts as an open reading frame of uncertain function. V was cut back by 3 bases and J by 3 bases, leaving a gap of 12 bases between them. The CDR3 runs 15 amino acids, cysteine and phenylalanine included. The entry retains the CDR3 DNA only, 45 bases that are in frame from base 1.